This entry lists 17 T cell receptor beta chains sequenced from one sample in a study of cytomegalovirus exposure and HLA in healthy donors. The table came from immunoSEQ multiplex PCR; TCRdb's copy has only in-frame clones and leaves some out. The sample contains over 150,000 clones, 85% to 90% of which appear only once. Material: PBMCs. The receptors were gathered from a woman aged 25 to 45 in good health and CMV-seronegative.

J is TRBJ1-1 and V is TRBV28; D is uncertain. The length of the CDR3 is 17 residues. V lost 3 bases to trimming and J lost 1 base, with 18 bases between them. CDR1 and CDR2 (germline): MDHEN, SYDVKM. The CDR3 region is CASSFPGLQRSNTEAFF. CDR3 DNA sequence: TGTGCCAGCAGTTTTCCCGGCCTCCAACGGTCGAACACTGAAGCTTTCTTT.

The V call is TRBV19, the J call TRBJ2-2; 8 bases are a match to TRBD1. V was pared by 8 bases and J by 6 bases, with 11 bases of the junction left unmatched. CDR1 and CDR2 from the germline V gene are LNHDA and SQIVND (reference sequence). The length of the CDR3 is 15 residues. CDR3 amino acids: CASGPRGRWAGELFF. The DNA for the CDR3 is TGTGCCAGTGGTCCCAGGGGGCGTTGGGCCGGGGAGCTGTTTTTT.

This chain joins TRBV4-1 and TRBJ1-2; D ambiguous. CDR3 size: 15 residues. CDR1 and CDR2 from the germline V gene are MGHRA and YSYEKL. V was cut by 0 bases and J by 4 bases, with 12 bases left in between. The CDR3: CASSQDPFLSYGYTF. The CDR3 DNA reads TGCGCCAGCAGCCAAGACCCTTTCCTCTCCTATGGCTACACCTTC.

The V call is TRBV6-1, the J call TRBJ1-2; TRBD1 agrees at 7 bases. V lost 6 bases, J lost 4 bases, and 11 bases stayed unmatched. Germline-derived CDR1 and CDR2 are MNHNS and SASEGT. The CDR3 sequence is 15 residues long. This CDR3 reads CASRKPGTAGYGYTF. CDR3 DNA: TGTGCCAGCAGAAAACCCGGGACAGCCGGCTATGGCTACACCTTC.

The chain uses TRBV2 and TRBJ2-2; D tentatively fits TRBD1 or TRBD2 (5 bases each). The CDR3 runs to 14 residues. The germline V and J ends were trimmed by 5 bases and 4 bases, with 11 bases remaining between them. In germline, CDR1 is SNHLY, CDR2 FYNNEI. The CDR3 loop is CASSIAGTTGELFF. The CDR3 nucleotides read TGTGCCAGCAGTATCGCCGGGACCACCGGGGAGCTGTTTTTT.

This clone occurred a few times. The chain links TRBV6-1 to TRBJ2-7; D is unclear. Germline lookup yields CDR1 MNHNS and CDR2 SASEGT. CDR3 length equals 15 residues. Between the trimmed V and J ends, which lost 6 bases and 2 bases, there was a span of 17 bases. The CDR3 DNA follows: TGTGCCAGCAGAGAGGCGCAGGTGGTTACCTACGAGCAGTACTTC. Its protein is CASREAQVVTYEQYF.

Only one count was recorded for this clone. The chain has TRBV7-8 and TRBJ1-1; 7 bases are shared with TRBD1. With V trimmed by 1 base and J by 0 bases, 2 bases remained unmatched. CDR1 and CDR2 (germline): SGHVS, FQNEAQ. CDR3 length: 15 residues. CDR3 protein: CASSLGTGVNTEAFF. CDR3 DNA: TGTGCCAGCAGCTTAGGGACAGGCGTGAACACTGAAGCTTTCTTT.

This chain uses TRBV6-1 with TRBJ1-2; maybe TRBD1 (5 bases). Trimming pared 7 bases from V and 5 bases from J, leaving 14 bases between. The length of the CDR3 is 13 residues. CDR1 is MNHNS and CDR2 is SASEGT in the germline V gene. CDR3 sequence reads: CASNKPTVYGYTF. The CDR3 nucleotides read TGTGCCAGCAACAAGCCGACAGTATATGGCTACACCTTC.

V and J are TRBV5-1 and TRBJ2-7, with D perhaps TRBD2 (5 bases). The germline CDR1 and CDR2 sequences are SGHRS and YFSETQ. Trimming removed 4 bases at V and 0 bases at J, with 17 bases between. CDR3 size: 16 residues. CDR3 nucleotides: TGCGCCAGCAGCACGGACGTCCGGAGGAGCTCCTACGAGCAGTACTTC. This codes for CASSTDVRRSSYEQYF.

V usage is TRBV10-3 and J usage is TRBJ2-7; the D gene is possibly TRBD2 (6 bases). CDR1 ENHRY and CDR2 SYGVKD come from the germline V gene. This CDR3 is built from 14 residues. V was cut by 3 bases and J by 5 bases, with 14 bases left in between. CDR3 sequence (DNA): TGTGCCATCAGTGAACGTGGAGCGGGCGACGAGCAGTACTTC. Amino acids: CAISERGAGDEQYF.

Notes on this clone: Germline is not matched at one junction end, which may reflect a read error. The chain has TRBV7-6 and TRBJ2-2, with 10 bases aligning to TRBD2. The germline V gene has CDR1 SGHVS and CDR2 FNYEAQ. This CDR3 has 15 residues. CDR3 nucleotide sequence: TGTGCCAGCAGCGTAGCGGGAGGGAACACCGGGGAGCTGTTTTTT. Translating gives CASSVAGGNTGELFF.

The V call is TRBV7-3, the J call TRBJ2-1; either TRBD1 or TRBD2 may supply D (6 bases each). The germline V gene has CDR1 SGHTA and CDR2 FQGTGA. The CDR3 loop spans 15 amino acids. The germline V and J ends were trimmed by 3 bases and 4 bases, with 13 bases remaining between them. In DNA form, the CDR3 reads TGTGCCAGCAGCTTGACGGGGGCAATTTACAATGAGCAGTTCTTC. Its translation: CASSLTGAIYNEQFF.

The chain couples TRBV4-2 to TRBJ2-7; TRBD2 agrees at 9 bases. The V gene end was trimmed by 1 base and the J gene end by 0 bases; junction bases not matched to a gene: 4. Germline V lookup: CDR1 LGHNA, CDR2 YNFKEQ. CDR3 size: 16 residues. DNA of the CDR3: TGTGCCAGCAGCCAAGTAGCGGGAGAGGGCTCCTACGAGCAGTACTTC. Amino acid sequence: CASSQVAGEGSYEQYF.

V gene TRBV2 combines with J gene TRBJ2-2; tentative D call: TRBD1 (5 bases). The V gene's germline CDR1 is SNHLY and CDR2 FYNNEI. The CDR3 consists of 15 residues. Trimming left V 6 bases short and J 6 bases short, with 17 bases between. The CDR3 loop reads CASSSSDSRPGELFF. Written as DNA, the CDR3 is TGTGCCAGCAGCTCATCAGACAGTCGTCCCGGGGAGCTGTTTTTT.

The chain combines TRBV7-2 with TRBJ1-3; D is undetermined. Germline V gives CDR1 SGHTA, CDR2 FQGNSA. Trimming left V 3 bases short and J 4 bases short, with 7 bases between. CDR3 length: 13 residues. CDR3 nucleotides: TGTGCCAGCAGCTTCCAACCGGGAAACACCATATATTTT. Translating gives CASSFQPGNTIYF.

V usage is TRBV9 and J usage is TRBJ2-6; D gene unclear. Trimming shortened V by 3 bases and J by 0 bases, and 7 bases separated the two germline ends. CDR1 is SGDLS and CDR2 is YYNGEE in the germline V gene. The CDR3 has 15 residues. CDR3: CASSADPSGANVLTF. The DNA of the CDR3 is TGTGCCAGCAGCGCCGATCCCTCTGGGGCCAACGTCCTGACTTTC.

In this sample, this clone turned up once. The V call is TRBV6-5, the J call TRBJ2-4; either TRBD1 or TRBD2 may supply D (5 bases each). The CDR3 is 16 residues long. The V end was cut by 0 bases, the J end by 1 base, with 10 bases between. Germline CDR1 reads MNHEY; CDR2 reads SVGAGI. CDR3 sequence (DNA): TGTGCCAGCAGTTACTCGAGGGCAGGGGCCAAAAACATTCAGTACTTC. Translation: CASSYSRAGAKNIQYF.